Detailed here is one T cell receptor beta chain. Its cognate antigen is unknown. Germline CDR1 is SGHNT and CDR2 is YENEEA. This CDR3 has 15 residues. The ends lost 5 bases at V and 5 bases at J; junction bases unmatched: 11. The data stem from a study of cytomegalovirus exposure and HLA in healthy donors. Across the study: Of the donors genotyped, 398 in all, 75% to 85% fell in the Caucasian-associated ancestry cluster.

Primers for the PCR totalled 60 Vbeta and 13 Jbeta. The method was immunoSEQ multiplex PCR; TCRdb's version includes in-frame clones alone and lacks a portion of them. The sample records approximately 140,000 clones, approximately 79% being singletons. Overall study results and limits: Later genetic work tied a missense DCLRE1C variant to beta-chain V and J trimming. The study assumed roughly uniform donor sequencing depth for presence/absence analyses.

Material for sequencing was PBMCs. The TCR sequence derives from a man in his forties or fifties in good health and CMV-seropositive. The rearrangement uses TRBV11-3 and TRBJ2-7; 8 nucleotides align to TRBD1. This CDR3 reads CASSPGQGARNEQYF. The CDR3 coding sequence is TGTGCCAGCAGCCCTGGGCAGGGGGCTAGAAACGAGCAGTACTTC.